The 27 T cell receptor beta chains listed next were all sequenced from one sample in a study of blood T cell repertoires in COVID-19 (dated by TCRdb to the early 2020s). The method was the immunoSEQ multiplex PCR assay. The clones in this table, taken by TCRdb from immuneACCESS, are in-frame only. Not every clone is retained; where verified, under half of the shortfall comes from an unresolved V gene, and the cause of the rest is unknown. The sample records about 170,000 clones, over 80% of which are singletons. The ten largest account for roughly 9.2% of the sample. The sample taken for sequencing was peripheral blood. The origin of the receptors is a woman aged 80 or over with active or convalescent COVID-19.

The sample holds one count of this clone. The V gene is TRBV11-2, the J gene TRBJ1-6, with 11 bases identical to TRBD1. Germline V gene lookup returns CDR1 SGHAT and CDR2 FQNNGV. V was clipped by 8 bases and J by 10 bases; unmatched bases: 7. The CDR3 has 14 residues. CDR3 sequence reads: CASGTGTGGSPLHF. CDR3 nucleotide sequence: TGTGCCAGCGGTACCGGGACAGGGGGGTCACCCCTCCACTTT.

This clone is a singleton in its sample. This chain joins TRBV7-2 and TRBJ1-3; 12 bases line up with TRBD1. The CDR3 runs 18 residues. The germline V gene encodes CDR1 SGHTA and CDR2 FQGNSA. The V and J ends lost 5 bases and 0 bases, in that order; junction bases with no gene match: 8. The CDR3 coding sequence is TGTGCCAGCAGCCTCCGGGACAGGGGGCTATCCTCTGGAAACACCATATATTTT. Protein product: CASSLRDRGLSSGNTIYF.

The CDR3 loop reads CASSLMKGAALKEAFF. CDR3 bases: TGTGCCAGCTCCCTTATGAAGGGAGCCGCACTAAAAGAAGCTTTCTTT. The chain is built from TRBV18 and TRBJ1-1; D is unclear. The V end lost 6 bases, the J end lost 8 bases, and 25 bases lay between the germline ends. Germline V gives CDR1 KGHSH, CDR2 LQKENI. The CDR3 contains 16 residues.

The rearrangement joins TRBV19 to TRBJ2-6; D perhaps matches TRBD1 (5 bases). Germline CDR1 reads LNHDA; CDR2 reads SQIVND (reference sequence). The CDR3 has 19 residues. V was pared by 0 bases and J by 2 bases, with 17 bases between. The CDR3 loop is CASSIDGQGLGTGANVLTF. CDR3 nucleotide sequence: TGTGCCAGTAGTATAGACGGGCAGGGCCTGGGCACTGGGGCCAACGTCCTGACTTTC.

The chain employs TRBV7-2 and TRBJ1-2; 7 bases fit TRBD1. This CDR3 contains 16 residues. Germline V CDR1 and CDR2: SGHTA, FQGNSA. The junction had 4 bases not matched to a gene; V was cut back by 0 bases and J by 0 bases. CDR3 loop: CASSLAGTEANYGYTF. As DNA, the CDR3 is TGTGCCAGCAGCTTAGCAGGGACAGAGGCTAACTATGGCTACACCTTC.

The V call is TRBV4-1, the J call TRBJ1-2; D is possibly TRBD1 (5 bases). Between the trimmed V and J ends, which lost 5 bases and 8 bases, there was a span of 9 bases. The CDR3 is 11 residues long. Germline values: CDR1 MGHRA, CDR2 YSYEKL. DNA for the CDR3: TGCGCCAGCAGCGCCCCAGGGGGCTACACCTTC. Translation gives CASSAPGGYTF.

V usage is TRBV5-1 and J usage is TRBJ1-4; 7 positions match TRBD1. After removal of 7 bases from V and 0 bases from J, the junction contained 6 bases not matched to a gene. Germline loops: CDR1 SGHRS, CDR2 YFSETQ. The CDR3 length is 15 residues. The CDR3 loop reads CASSRDSSTNEKLFF. CDR3 bases: TGCGCCAGCTCTCGGGACAGTTCAACTAATGAAAAACTGTTTTTT.

This chain joins TRBV6-2 or TRBV6-3 and TRBJ1-5; perhaps TRBD1 as D (5 bases). This CDR3 comprises 13 residues. Germline V gene sequence: CDR1 MNHEY, CDR2 SVGEGT. The V and J ends lost 5 bases and 2 bases respectively, with 7 bases between them. The chain's CDR3 is CASSQGGNQPQHF. The DNA of the CDR3 is TGTGCCAGCAGTCAGGGCGGCAATCAGCCCCAGCATTTT.

This clone was seen only once. The rearrangement links TRBV6-5 to TRBJ1-4; D is undetermined. Germline CDR1 MNHEY, CDR2 SVGAGI. CDR3 length: 15 residues. Trimming pared 7 bases from V and 3 bases from J, leaving 15 bases between. The CDR3 DNA is TGTGCCAGCACCTGGGGAGGCAGATCTAATGAAAAACTGTTTTTT. Its protein product is CASTWGGRSNEKLFF.

This rearrangement joins TRBV19 to TRBJ2-7; TRBD1 might be the D (5 bases). Between the trimmed V and J ends, which lost 0 bases and 3 bases, there was a span of 21 bases. The CDR3 is 18 residues long. Germline assignment: CDR1 LNHDA and CDR2 SQIVND (reference sequence). The CDR3 sequence is CASSIDGTGYYSHYEQYF. CDR3 nucleotides: TGTGCCAGTAGTATAGATGGCACAGGCTACTACTCCCACTACGAGCAGTACTTC.

The CDR3 reads CASSSGQRYEQYF. The CDR3 DNA is TGTGCCAGCAGTTCGGGACAGCGGTACGAGCAGTACTTC. The chain carries TRBV5-4 and TRBJ2-7, with TRBD1 matching over 7 bases. The germline CDR1 and CDR2 sequences are SGHNT and YYREEE (reference sequence). The CDR3 consists of 13 residues. V lost 5 bases and J lost 4; bases outside the gene matches: 6. The variable domain in full, with the rest retrieved from reference TRBV5-4 and TRBJ2-7, is ETGVTQSPTHLIKTRGQQVTLRCSSQSGHNTVSWYQQALGQGPQFIFQYYREEENGRGNFPPRFSGLQFPNYSSELNVNALELDDSALYLCASSSGQRYEQYFGPGTRLTVT.

The V and J genes are TRBV10-3 and TRBJ2-7; 9 nucleotides line up with TRBD1. The CDR3 covers 14 residues. Germline CDR1 is ENHRY and CDR2 is SYGVKD. V was clipped by 6 bases and J by 0 bases; unmatched bases: 3. CDR3 bases: TGTGCCATCAGATCGACAGGGGGCTCCTACGAGCAGTACTTC. It specifies CAIRSTGGSYEQYF.

The table lists this clone with a count of one. This sequence joins TRBV14 and TRBJ1-6; D gene uncertain. The ends were cut back, 0 bases at V and 8 bases at J, with 14 bases in the middle. Germline values: CDR1 SGHDN, CDR2 FVKESK. CDR3 size: 16 residues. The CDR3 DNA reads TGTGCCAGCAGCCAAGAAAGGCTCCGGGTGGATTCACCCCTCCACTTT. Residues: CASSQERLRVDSPLHF. Looking up the rest from reference TRBV14 and TRBJ1-6 gives the full variable domain: EAGVTQFPSHSVIEKGQTVTLRCDPISGHDNLYWYRRVMGKEIKFLLHFVKESKQDESGMPNNRFLAERTGGTYSTLKVQPAELEDSGVYFCASSQERLRVDSPLHFGNGTRLTVT.

This chain uses TRBV12-3 or TRBV12-4 with TRBJ1-2; D ambiguous. The V end was cut by 6 bases, the J end by 3 bases, with 11 bases between. CDR3 length: 13 amino acids. The CDR3 is CASSPRLYYGYTF. The CDR3 nucleotides read TGTGCCAGCAGCCCTCGACTCTACTATGGCTACACCTTC.

The V and J genes are TRBV2 and TRBJ2-4, with 7 bases lining up with TRBD1. Trimming at V came to 8 bases and at J to 0 bases, leaving 10 bases not matched to a gene. Germline loops: CDR1 SNHLY, CDR2 FYNNEI. The CDR3 loop spans 16 amino acids. CDR3 nucleotide sequence: TGTGCCAGCCTGAAAGCACAGGGGCTAGCCAAAAACATTCAGTACTTC. Amino acids: CASLKAQGLAKNIQYF.

The chain employs TRBV2 and TRBJ2-5, with 9 bases identical to TRBD1. This CDR3 region has 14 residues. J gave up 5 bases and V 6 bases, and 7 bases lay outside the gene matches. Germline CDR1 reads SNHLY; CDR2 reads FYNNEI. For the CDR3, the DNA is TGTGCCAGCAGGGCCGGGACAGGGTACGAGACCCAGTACTTC. The encoded protein is CASRAGTGYETQYF.

J is TRBJ2-2 and V is TRBV19; 7 positions match TRBD1. The length of the CDR3 is 15 residues. From germline, CDR1 is LNHDA and CDR2 SQIVND (reference sequence). V lost 1 base to trimming and J lost 4 bases; unmatched junction nucleotides: 3. The CDR3 reads CASSIGPGGTGELFF. The DNA of the CDR3 is TGTGCCAGTAGTATAGGTCCAGGGGGCACCGGGGAGCTGTTTTTT.

The chain is built from TRBV5-1 and TRBJ1-1; D is unresolved. This CDR3 has 12 amino acids. V lost 0 bases, J lost 7 bases, and 7 bases lay in between. Germline V gene lookup returns CDR1 SGHRS and CDR2 YFSETQ. CDR3 sequence reads: CASSLVESEAFF. The DNA of the CDR3 is TGCGCCAGCAGCTTGGTAGAAAGTGAAGCTTTCTTT.

V usage is TRBV4-1 and J usage is TRBJ2-3, with D tentatively TRBD2 (6 bases). The V end was cut by 1 base, the J end by 8 bases, with 16 bases between. CDR1 MGHRA and CDR2 YSYEKL come from the germline V gene. The CDR3 extends over 15 amino acids. The CDR3: CASSQGTPRRGTQYF. The CDR3 DNA sequence: TGCGCCAGCAGCCAAGGGACCCCCCGGCGGGGTACGCAGTATTTT.

This clone was seen a handful of times. The chain recombines TRBV10-3 with TRBJ1-3; no firm D call. This CDR3 has 16 residues. Trimming took off 0 bases at V and 0 bases at J, with 9 bases between the two ends. The germline CDR1 and CDR2 sequences are ENHRY and SYGVKD. Here the CDR3 reads CAISESGLSSGNTIYF. CDR3 bases: TGTGCCATCAGTGAGTCGGGCCTCAGCTCTGGAAACACCATATATTTT.

This clone was seen a few times. The chain couples TRBV12-5 to TRBJ2-5, with TRBD2 as a possible D gene (7 bases). The germline V gene encodes CDR1 LGHNT and CDR2 FRNRAP. V shed 6 bases and J shed 0 bases, with 17 bases lying between them. The CDR3 spans 16 residues. Here the CDR3 reads CASGDQGRGYQETQYF. CDR3 in DNA: TGTGCTAGTGGAGACCAGGGGAGGGGGTACCAAGAGACCCAGTACTTC.

This clone occurred a few times. The chain couples TRBV5-1 to TRBJ2-7, with D tentatively TRBD2 (5 bases). The germline V gene has CDR1 SGHRS and CDR2 YFSETQ. V was shortened by 3 bases and J by 6 bases, with 13 bases between the two germline ends. This CDR3 has 13 amino acids. CDR3 coding DNA: TGCGCCAGCAGCTGGACTCGCGGCGGCGAGCAGTACTTC. Residues: CASSWTRGGEQYF.

The CDR3 DNA reads as TGTGCCAGCAGTATTGGGACAGTTGGAAACACCATATATTTT. Protein product: CASSIGTVGNTIYF. The gene calls are TRBV6-5 and TRBJ1-3, with TRBD1 identical over 7 bases. V was pared by 5 bases and J by 3 bases, with 4 bases of the junction left unmatched. The germline V gene encodes CDR1 MNHEY and CDR2 SVGAGI. This CDR3 is 14 amino acids long.

The CDR3 region is CASSPGNEQFF. As DNA, the CDR3 is TGTGCCAGCAGCCCCGGCAATGAGCAGTTCTTC. V and J are TRBV27 and TRBJ2-1, with D hard to call. Germline CDR1 reads MNHEY; CDR2 reads SMNVEV (reference sequence). The CDR3 extends over 11 amino acids. Between the trimmed V and J ends, which lost 6 bases and 6 bases, there was a span of 6 bases.

This chain links TRBV30 with TRBJ2-3; perhaps TRBD1 as D (6 bases). The V gene lost 4 bases and the J gene lost 2 bases, with 13 bases spanning the gap. The germline V gene has CDR1 GTSNPN and CDR2 SVGIG (reference sequence). This CDR3 region has 14 residues. The CDR3 sequence: CAWTRDTNTDTQYF. The DNA of the CDR3 is TGTGCCTGGACCAGGGACACAAACACAGATACGCAGTATTTT.

This chain links TRBV7-9 with TRBJ1-1, with a possible D match to TRBD1 (5 bases). Germline-derived CDR1 and CDR2 are SEHNR and FQNEAQ (reference sequence). Between the trimmed V and J ends, which lost 5 bases and 3 bases, there was a span of 10 bases. This CDR3 contains 13 residues. The CDR3 loop is CASSVLRDTEAFF. DNA of the CDR3: TGTGCCAGCAGCGTCCTCAGGGACACTGAAGCTTTCTTT.

This clone was recorded only once. CDR3 coding DNA: TGTGCCAGCAGACCCGGGACAGTCCCTGTCACTGAAGCTTTCTTT. As protein: CASRPGTVPVTEAFF. The rearrangement uses TRBV6-5 and TRBJ1-1, with 7 bases matching TRBD1. V gave up 6 bases and J gave up 4 bases; unmatched junction bases: 11. In germline, CDR1 is MNHEY, CDR2 SVGAGI. The CDR3 sequence is 15 residues long.